This is a list of T cell receptor beta chains from one sample in a study of blood T cell repertoires in COVID-19. Sequenced by immunoSEQ multiplex PCR; TCRdb stores in-frame clones only, minus some. The sample gives fewer than 200,000 clones, around four fifths of which show up once; approximately 2% is in the top ten. Sample: peripheral blood. These receptors originate from a woman older than 75 with acute or convalescent COVID-19. Each CDR3 is given with its conserved first and last residue. D genes are given only for firm matches. Expanded clones get a size class; other rows say once, few or many, or leave the size out.

clone size	J gene	V gene	D gene	CDR3 protein	CDR3 DNA
-	TRBJ2-1	TRBV6-4	TRBD2	CASSVLAGVRNEQFF	TGTGCCAGCAGTGTCCTAGCGGGGGTCCGCAATGAGCAGTTCTTC
-	TRBJ2-7	TRBV28	TRBD1	CASSLADREDYEQYF	TGTGCCAGCAGTCTCGCAGACAGGGAAGACTACGAGCAGTACTTC
-	TRBJ2-3	TRBV18	TRBD1	CASSRITGGGTDTQYF	TGTGCCAGCTCACGCATCACAGGGGGTGGCACAGATACGCAGTATTTT
-	TRBJ1-2	TRBV29-1	-	CSVERRDEDGYTF	TGCAGCGTTGAACGCAGGGATGAAGATGGCTACACCTTC
-	TRBJ2-3	TRBV3-1/TRBV3-2	-	CASSQGVASFTDTQYF	TGTGCCAGCAGCCAAGGGGTAGCTTCTTTCACAGATACGCAGTATTTT
-	TRBJ2-5	TRBV7-7	TRBD2	CASSLTSGGARETQYF	TGTGCTAGCAGCCTAACTAGCGGGGGGGCCAGAGAGACCCAGTACTTC
-	TRBJ1-1	TRBV5-1	-	CASSLGGHANTEAFF	TGCGCCAGCAGCTTGGGGGGACATGCGAACACTGAAGCTTTCTTT
-	TRBJ2-1	TRBV20-1	TRBD2	CSASSGGGLDEQFF	TGCAGTGCTAGTAGCGGGGGCGGTTTAGATGAGCAGTTCTTC
-	TRBJ2-1	TRBV27	TRBD2	CASSLFSGRAGNEQFF	TGTGCCAGCAGTCTATTTAGCGGGAGGGCGGGCAATGAGCAGTTCTTC
-	TRBJ1-1	TRBV11-2	-	CASTPSSEAFF	TGTGCCAGCACCCCCAGTTCCGAAGCTTTCTTT
-	TRBJ1-4	TRBV7-2	TRBD1	CASTLTGGYEKLFF	TGTGCCAGCACTCTGACAGGGGGGTACGAAAAACTGTTTTTT
-	TRBJ2-1	TRBV19	-	CASSTWDSPMAYNEQFF	TGTGCCAGTAGTACCTGGGACTCCCCTATGGCCTACAATGAGCAGTTCTTC
few	TRBJ1-4	TRBV28	TRBD1	CASNSGQGVEKLFF	TGTGCCAGCAATAGCGGACAGGGTGTTGAAAAACTGTTTTTT
-	TRBJ2-7	TRBV27	TRBD2	CASSLYSTGGPHEQYF	TGTGCCAGCAGTTTATATTCGACGGGAGGCCCCCACGAGCAGTACTTC
-	TRBJ2-4	TRBV12-3/TRBV12-4	TRBD1	CASSPGTGATF	TGTGCCAGCAGCCCCGGGACAGGGGCCACGTTC
-	TRBJ2-5	TRBV18	-	CASSPWGRGDPQTQYF	TGTGCCAGCTCACCATGGGGCAGGGGTGACCCCCAGACCCAGTACTTC
-	TRBJ2-3	TRBV19	TRBD1	CASSRTGPDTQYF	TGTGCCAGTAGTAGGACAGGCCCAGATACGCAGTATTTT
-	TRBJ2-3	TRBV15	TRBD2	CATSRDNPGGPTDTQYF	TGTGCCACCAGCAGAGACAACCCGGGGGGACCCACAGATACGCAGTATTTT
many	TRBJ2-7	TRBV30	-	CAWSVSLRFEQYF	TGTGCCTGGAGTGTAAGTTTGAGGTTCGAGCAGTACTTC
once	TRBJ2-7	TRBV5-1	TRBD2	CASSLTSGSGNHEQYF	TGCGCCAGCAGCTTAACTAGCGGGAGCGGGAACCACGAGCAGTACTTC
-	TRBJ2-1	TRBV6-5	-	CASSYSYNNEQFF	TGTGCCAGCAGTTACAGCTATAACAATGAGCAGTTCTTC
-	TRBJ1-1	TRBV5-4	TRBD1	CASSPRGAWTEAFF	TGTGCCAGCAGCCCCAGGGGGGCGTGGACTGAAGCTTTCTTT